This entry lists 12 T cell receptor beta chains sequenced from one sample in a study of shared clonotypes between healthy human individuals (dated by TCRdb to about 2020). The library was built by means of the immunoSEQ multiplex PCR assay. Held by TCRdb, this immuneACCESS table contains in-frame sequences only and omits some clones. Under half of the omission traces to an unresolved V gene where checked; the cause of the rest is unknown. This sample gives 450,000 or so clones in total; 60% to 80% of them show up just once. The ten biggest clones cover 12% of the sample. The specimen sequenced was PBMCs. The receptors originated from a woman in her 40s in good health. Some clones in this sample may be carry-over from other donors' samples.

The chain uses TRBV4-1 and TRBJ1-1; the D gene is possibly TRBD1 (5 bases). Germline CDR1 and CDR2: MGHRA and YSYEKL. The V end lost 4 bases, the J end lost 7 bases, and 16 bases lay between the germline ends. The CDR3 is 14 amino acids. In nucleotides, the CDR3 is TGCGCCAGCAGCCCGGACCGGGGGATGAATGAAGCTTTCTTT. Its protein is CASSPDRGMNEAFF.

This clone was recorded at least ten times. Other nucleotide sequences in the sample specify the same CDR3. The chain links TRBV6-5 to TRBJ1-5; D unresolved. Trimming left V 6 bases short and J 6 bases short, with 15 bases between. Germline-derived CDR1 and CDR2 are MNHEY and SVGAGI. This CDR3 has 14 amino acids. This CDR3 reads CASSSHLQGQPQHF. CDR3 nucleotide sequence: TGTGCCAGCAGCTCCCACTTACAAGGTCAGCCCCAGCATTTT.

The chain is built from TRBV7-2 and TRBJ2-2, with 7 bases lining up with TRBD2. Per the germline V gene, CDR1 is SGHTA and CDR2 is FQGNSA. The CDR3 length is 16 residues. Unmatched junction bases numbered 12, after V lost 7 bases and J lost 4 bases. Here the CDR3 DNA reads TGTGCCAGCACCAGAAGCGGGACTCCCAGCACCGGGGAGCTGTTTTTT. Its protein is CASTRSGTPSTGELFF. The whole variable domain, remainder taken from reference TRBV7-2 and TRBJ2-2, is GAGVSQSPSNKVTEKGKDVELRCDPISGHTALYWYRQSLGQGLEFLIYFQGNSAPDKSGLPSDRFSAERTGGSVSTLTIQRTQQEDSAVYLCASTRSGTPSTGELFFGEGSRLTVL.

The chain is built from TRBV7-2 and TRBJ2-7; D is uncertain. V lost 1 base and J 0 bases, leaving 10 bases between the germline ends. This CDR3 has 15 residues. Germline loops: CDR1 SGHTA, CDR2 FQGNSA. In nucleotides, the CDR3 is TGTGCCAGCAGCTTAGGTGGGTCAGGCTCCTACGAGCAGTACTTC. This encodes CASSLGGSGSYEQYF.

The count of this clone is one. J is TRBJ1-5 and V is TRBV2; 7 bases map to TRBD1. With 6 bases clipped from V and 3 bases from J, the junction kept 8 bases outside the gene matches. Germline CDR1 is SNHLY and CDR2 is FYNNEI. CDR3 length: 15 residues. DNA of the CDR3: TGTGCCAGCAGGGTCGATGGGACAGTCAATCAGCCCCAGCATTTT. Translated: CASRVDGTVNQPQHF. Supplemented by reference TRBV2 and TRBJ1-5, the full variable domain reads EPEVTQTPSHQVTQMGQEVILRCVPISNHLYFYWYRQILGQKVEFLVSFYNNEISEKSEIFDDQFSVERPDGSNFTLKIRSTKLEDSAMYFCASRVDGTVNQPQHFGDGTRLSIL.

The chain employs TRBV5-1 and TRBJ1-1; 7 bases line up with TRBD1. CDR1 SGHRS and CDR2 YFSETQ come from the germline V gene. This CDR3 is 15 amino acids long. After removal of 1 base from V and 6 bases from J, the junction contained 9 bases not matched to a gene. CDR3 in amino acids: CASSLRQGRQAEAFF. CDR3 nucleotide sequence: TGCGCCAGCAGCTTGCGACAGGGACGCCAGGCTGAAGCTTTCTTT.

On this clone itself: The likely explanation is a read error, given a far larger clone one base away. Other nucleotide sequences in the sample specify the same CDR3. The DNA for the CDR3 is TGTGCCTGGACTGGCAGCACAGATACGCAGTACTTT. It translates to CAWTGSTDTQYF. The J gene is TRBJ2-3, the V gene TRBV30; D ambiguous. The CDR3 contains 12 residues. CDR1 is GTSNPN and CDR2 is SVGIG in the germline V gene (reference sequence).

Comments on this clone: A far larger clone is one nucleotide away, so this likely arose from a read error. This chain connects TRBV4-1 to TRBJ1-2; D uncertain. The CDR3 totals 15 residues. Germline CDR1 MGHRA, CDR2 YSYEKL. The CDR3 nucleotides read TGCGCCAGTAGCCAAGATCATCACCTTAACTATGGCTACACCTTC. Translation gives CASSQDHHLNYGYTF.

Of note for this clone: Since a far larger clone is one base different, this is likely a read error. Other DNA sequences of this sample code for an identical CDR3. The rearrangement links TRBV7-8 to TRBJ2-5, with D perhaps being TRBD1 or TRBD2 (6 bases each). The DNA end lines up better with TRBJ2-7; the J call may be wrong. Germline CDR1 and CDR2: SGHVS and FQNEAQ. The CDR3 contains 12 residues. CDR3 bases: TGCGCCAGCAGCCACGGGGGCGGCGAGCAGTACTTC. Its protein product is CASSHGGGEQYF.

The chain carries TRBV7-8 and TRBJ2-7; 8 nucleotides match TRBD2. The CDR3 spans 14 residues. The trim removed 4 bases at V and 3 bases at J, leaving 5 bases unmatched. Germline CDR1 SGHVS, CDR2 FQNEAQ. The CDR3 DNA follows: TGTGCCAGCAGCTCCCGCGGGAGGCACTACGAGCAGTACTTC. Protein product: CASSSRGRHYEQYF.

For this clone: A far larger clone is one nucleotide away, so this likely arose from a read error. The chain employs TRBV7-6 and TRBJ2-5, with D perhaps TRBD2 (6 bases). V was shortened by 0 bases and J by 4 bases, with 6 bases between the two germline ends. Germline CDR1 SGHVS, CDR2 FNYEAQ. The CDR3 extends over 13 amino acids. The CDR3 sequence is CASSLAGGETQYF. The CDR3 nucleotides are TGTGCCAGCAGCTTAGCGGGGGGAGAGACCCAGTACTTC.

This sequence joins TRBV10-2 and TRBJ2-7, with TRBD2 identical over 8 bases. V was clipped by 4 bases and J by 2 bases; unmatched bases: 7. The CDR3 length is 15 residues. CDR1 is WSHSY and CDR2 is SAAADI in the germline V gene. This CDR3 is CASSATSGKTYEQYF. The CDR3 DNA sequence: TGCGCCAGCAGTGCAACTAGCGGAAAAACCTACGAGCAGTACTTC.